The 14 T cell receptor beta chains listed next were all sequenced from one sample in a study of T cells after yellow fever vaccination. TCRdb passed the 5' RACE reads through MiXCR, listing each CDR3 protein once. The profile covers about 500,000 distinct CDR3 sequences, with 17% appearing a single time and roughly a sixth taken by the ten largest. The sample was PBMCs, taken about 5 days after the first yellow fever vaccination. These receptor sequences come from a man aged 18 to 30 who received the YFV17D yellow fever vaccine.

The chain couples TRBV27 to TRBJ1-5, with D possibly TRBD1 on 5 matching bases. CDR3 length equals 16 residues. The V gene lost 3 bases and the J gene lost 2 bases, with 14 bases spanning the gap. Per the germline V gene, CDR1 is MNHEY and CDR2 is SMNVEV (reference sequence). The CDR3 reads CASSFGGLLGNQPQHF. Written as DNA, the CDR3 is TGTGCCAGCAGTTTCGGGGGGTTGTTGGGCAATCAGCCCCAGCATTTT.

This clonotype occurred a few times. The genes are TRBV7-6 and TRBJ1-1; D perhaps matches TRBD1 (5 bases). The length of the CDR3 is 14 residues. The V gene lost 5 bases and the J gene lost 4 bases, with 14 bases spanning the gap. Germline lookup yields CDR1 SGHVS and CDR2 FNYEAQ. The CDR3, as DNA: TGTGCCAGCAGCGCCCTGGGGGAGGGCACTGAAGCTTTCTTT. Translated: CASSALGEGTEAFF.

The chain combines TRBV7-3 with TRBJ2-7; D call uncertain. Trimming shortened V by 1 base and J by 3 bases, and 10 bases separated the two germline ends. Germline V gene sequence: CDR1 SGHTA, CDR2 FQGTGA. The CDR3 has 14 residues. The CDR3 region is CASSLKFGRYEQYV. DNA of the CDR3: TGTGCCAGCAGCTTAAAGTTCGGTCGCTACGAGCAGTACGTC.

On this clonotype: The junction departs from germline at one end; a sequencing error may be responsible. CDR3 sequence reads: CASSPGRTIQNTEVFF. The DNA for the CDR3 is TGTGCCAGCTCACCGGGCCGGACCATTCAGAACACTGAAGTTTTCTTT. The gene calls are TRBV18 and TRBJ1-1; no clear D. Germline loops: CDR1 KGHSH, CDR2 LQKENI. The CDR3 consists of 16 residues.

This clonotype was seen a few times. The rearrangement uses TRBV5-4 and TRBJ2-3; 8 bases are a match to TRBD2. Germline V gives CDR1 SGHNT, CDR2 YYREEE (reference sequence). J was trimmed by 2 bases and V by 1 base; bases with no gene match: 6. CDR3 size: 16 residues. The CDR3 here is CASSLNGLAITDTQYF. DNA of the CDR3: TGTGCCAGCAGCTTGAACGGACTAGCTATCACAGATACGCAGTATTTT.

In this sample, this clonotype turned up a few times. CDR3 DNA sequence: TGTGCCAGCAGCTCAGGGGTTGGGCAGCCCCAGCATTTT. Translation gives CASSSGVGQPQHF. The chain couples TRBV5-6 to TRBJ1-5, with TRBD1 as a possible D gene (6 bases). Germline V gene data show CDR1 as SGHDT and CDR2 as YYEEEE. V lost 3 bases and J 7 bases, leaving 11 bases between the germline ends. The CDR3 is 13 residues long.

This clonotype was observed a few times. The genes are TRBV7-2 and TRBJ1-5, with D uncertain. The germline CDR1 and CDR2 sequences are SGHTA and FQGNSA. The CDR3 covers 15 residues. V was trimmed by 2 bases and J by 3 bases, leaving 11 bases between them. In nucleotides, the CDR3 is TGTGCCAGCAGCTTAAGGGCAGCAATCAATCAGCCCCAGCATTTT. The encoded protein is CASSLRAAINQPQHF.

The V and J genes are TRBV9 and TRBJ1-5; no reliable D call. CDR1 is SGDLS and CDR2 is YYNGEE in the germline V gene. V dropped 5 bases and J dropped 7 bases, with 19 bases sitting between them. CDR3 length: 15 amino acids. CDR3 sequence reads: CASSPRPDPKQPQHF. The CDR3 coding sequence is TGTGCCAGCAGTCCCAGACCCGACCCCAAACAGCCCCAGCATTTT.

This clonotype was seen a handful of times. J is TRBJ1-4 and V is TRBV5-1; 9 bases are shared with TRBD1. This CDR3 contains 15 residues. Unmatched junction bases numbered 6, after V lost 1 base and J lost 8 bases. Germline lookup yields CDR1 SGHRS and CDR2 YFSETQ. The DNA for the CDR3 is TGCGCCAGCAGCTTGCCCGGGACAGGGAGGGAAAAACTGTTTTTT. Translation: CASSLPGTGREKLFF.

V gene TRBV6-4 combines with J gene TRBJ2-3, with D possibly matching TRBD1 (6 bases). Trimming left V 6 bases short and J 4 bases short, with 17 bases between. The germline CDR1 and CDR2 sequences are MRHNA and SNTAGT. The CDR3 contains 15 residues. The CDR3 reads CASSPRGGVADTQYF. DNA for the CDR3: TGTGCCAGCAGCCCTCGAGGGGGAGTAGCAGATACGCAGTATTTT.

Only a few counts were recorded for this clonotype. CDR3 in amino acids: CASSRHDNYGYTF. As DNA, the CDR3 is TGTGCCAGCAGCCGACACGATAACTATGGCTACACCTTC. The V call is TRBV27, the J call TRBJ1-2; D uncertain. This CDR3 is 13 amino acids long. The V end was cut by 6 bases, the J end by 1 base, with 9 bases between. The germline V gene encodes CDR1 MNHEY and CDR2 SMNVEV (reference sequence).

The rearrangement joins TRBV7-2 to TRBJ2-2; TRBD2 agrees at 7 bases. Germline assignment: CDR1 SGHTA and CDR2 FQGNSA. V shed 4 bases, J shed 4 bases, and the junction held 9 bases outside the gene matches. The CDR3 is 16 amino acids. The CDR3 protein is CASSYGRGLGTGELFF. In DNA form, the CDR3 reads TGTGCCAGCAGCTATGGGCGGGGGTTAGGCACCGGGGAGCTGTTTTTT.

The J gene is TRBJ1-4, the V gene TRBV20-1; 8 bases are shared with TRBD1. The CDR3 extends over 15 amino acids. Losses at the gene ends were 6 bases for V and 1 base for J; bases not matched to a gene: 7. The germline V gene has CDR1 DFQATT and CDR2 SNEGSKA (reference sequence). CDR3 in DNA: TGCAGTGCGCTAACAGGGGGGCAAACTAATGAAAAACTGTTTTTT. Amino acid sequence: CSALTGGQTNEKLFF.

The rearrangement uses TRBV7-3 and TRBJ2-3; 9 bases match TRBD2. There are 20 residues in the CDR3. With 0 bases clipped from V and 0 bases from J, the junction kept 13 bases outside the gene matches. In germline, CDR1 is SGHTA, CDR2 FQGTGA. The DNA for the CDR3 is TGTGCCAGCAGCTTAACCGGCGGGGGGGCGGGGGTTGCTAGCACAGATACGCAGTATTTT. Protein product: CASSLTGGGAGVASTDTQYF. The variable domain in full, with the rest retrieved from reference TRBV7-3 and TRBJ2-3, is GAGVSQTPSNKVTEKGKYVELRCDPISGHTALYWYRQSLGQGPEFLIYFQGTGAADDSGLPNDRFFAVRPEGSVSTLKIQRTERGDSAVYLCASSLTGGGAGVASTDTQYFGPGTRLTVL.